The 18 T cell receptor beta chains listed next were all sequenced from one sample in a study of blood T cell repertoires in COVID-19. This table comes from immunoSEQ multiplex PCR, and its TCRdb copy is limited to in-frame clones, with some not included. The table shows fewer than 35,000 clones, with 90% occurring only once. Material: peripheral blood. The source is a man aged 55 to 70 with active COVID-19.

This clone was counted once. The chain uses TRBV5-1 and TRBJ2-7; TRBD2 matches at 11 bases. CDR1 is SGHRS, CDR2 YFSETQ, per germline. V lost 4 bases, J lost 1 base, and 7 bases stayed unmatched. The CDR3 covers 16 residues. Here the CDR3 DNA reads TGCGCCAGCAGCCCCGTGACTAGCGGGGTTTCCTACGAGCAGTACTTC. Its protein is CASSPVTSGVSYEQYF.

This chain uses TRBV11-3 with TRBJ2-2; 12 bases are shared with TRBD2. V lost 8 bases and J lost 6; bases outside the gene matches: 16. There are 18 residues in the CDR3. The germline V gene encodes CDR1 SGHNT and CDR2 YENEEA. The CDR3 is CASSGLAGRLDGAGELFF. The CDR3 nucleotides are TGTGCCAGCTCAGGACTAGCGGGGCGGCTGGACGGGGCCGGGGAGCTGTTTTTT.

This clone occurred once. The J gene is TRBJ2-7, the V gene TRBV4-2; the match to TRBD2 covers 8 bases. CDR1 is LGHNA and CDR2 is YNFKEQ in the germline V gene. This CDR3 contains 15 residues. The V segment lost 0 bases and the J segment 3 bases; nucleotides outside the gene matches: 4. CDR3 sequence (DNA): TGTGCCAGCAGCCAAGAGCTAGCGGGTGACTACGAGCAGTACTTC. This codes for CASSQELAGDYEQYF.

The genes are TRBV3-1 (or the pseudogene TRBV3-2) and TRBJ2-3, with a weak D call TRBD1 (5 bases). This CDR3 is built from 15 residues. Germline assignment: CDR1 LGHDT and CDR2 YNNKEL (reference sequence). The V gene lost 1 base and the J gene lost 4 bases, with 12 bases spanning the gap. The CDR3 DNA reads TGTGCCAGCAGCCAAGGGGGCCATCGGGCAGATACGCAGTATTTT. Translating it yields CASSQGGHRADTQYF.

V gene TRBV5-4 combines with J gene TRBJ2-7; possibly TRBD2 for D (6 bases). Trimming removed 0 bases from V and 1 base from J, with 17 bases in between. The germline V gene has CDR1 SGHNT and CDR2 YYREEE (reference sequence). The CDR3 sequence is 17 residues long. The CDR3 nucleotides read TGTGCCAGCAGCTTGGCCCAGGTGAGGGGACTTTCCTACGAGCAGTACTTC. Its protein product is CASSLAQVRGLSYEQYF. Full variable domain (outside the CDR3, taken from reference TRBV5-4 and TRBJ2-7): ETGVTQSPTHLIKTRGQQVTLRCSSQSGHNTVSWYQQALGQGPQFIFQYYREEENGRGNFPPRFSGLQFPNYSSELNVNALELDDSALYLCASSLAQVRGLSYEQYFGPGTRLTVT.

The V gene is TRBV5-1, the J gene TRBJ2-7; 8 bases align to TRBD1. This CDR3 is built from 14 residues. Trimming cost V 4 bases and J 1 base; bases outside gene matches: 4. Germline-derived CDR1 and CDR2 are SGHRS and YFSETQ. The CDR3 DNA sequence: TGCGCCAGCAGCCTCGACAGGGGTTCCTACGAGCAGTACTTC. Encoded protein: CASSLDRGSYEQYF.

This clone occurred a few times. The chain couples TRBV5-8 to TRBJ1-3; unclear D gene. The V end lost 2 bases, the J end lost 0 bases, and 9 bases lay between the germline ends. The germline V gene encodes CDR1 SGHTS and CDR2 YDEGEE. The CDR3 is 15 amino acids. CDR3 coding DNA: TGTGCCAGCAGCTTTTCGGGTAGCTCTGGAAACACCATATATTTT. Encoded protein: CASSFSGSSGNTIYF.

The chain joins TRBV3-1 (or the pseudogene TRBV3-2) to TRBJ2-7; 9 bases fit TRBD2. This CDR3 region has 14 residues. Trimming took 3 bases from V and 3 from J; bases not matched to a gene: 3. In germline, CDR1 is LGHDT, CDR2 YNNKEL (reference sequence). As DNA, the CDR3 is TGTGCCAGCAGCCAGGGGACTAGCAGCTACGAGCAGTACTTC. Protein sequence: CASSQGTSSYEQYF.

V is TRBV27 and J is TRBJ2-1; 10 bases are shared with TRBD2. J gave up 2 bases and V 2 bases, and 15 bases lay outside the gene matches. The germline gives CDR1 MNHEY, CDR2 SMNVEV (reference sequence). The CDR3 length is 20 residues. DNA for the CDR3: TGTGCCAGCAGTTTACAGCGGGGGGGCGGTTTTGGCAGCCCCTACAATGAGCAGTTCTTC. Translating it yields CASSLQRGGGFGSPYNEQFF.

V is TRBV4-1 and J is TRBJ1-2; the D is unclear. The CDR3 spans 15 residues. CDR1 and CDR2 from the germline V gene are MGHRA and YSYEKL. V was trimmed by 1 base and J by 0 bases, leaving 9 bases between them. CDR3 in amino acids: CASSQVVTANYGYTF. CDR3 in DNA: TGCGCCAGCAGCCAAGTAGTTACAGCTAACTATGGCTACACCTTC.

The rearrangement joins TRBV4-1 to TRBJ2-7, with D uncertain. CDR3 length equals 13 residues. V dropped 4 bases and J dropped 6 bases, with 13 bases sitting between them. Germline V gene sequence: CDR1 MGHRA, CDR2 YSYEKL. CDR3 sequence reads: CASSPDGAVEQYF. Here the CDR3 DNA reads TGCGCCAGCAGCCCCGACGGCGCGGTCGAGCAGTACTTC.

The CDR3 loop reads CASSRGGRGETQYF. In nucleotides, the CDR3 is TGTGCCAGCAGCCGGGGGGGCCGCGGGGAGACCCAGTACTTC. V usage is TRBV6-2 or TRBV6-3 and J usage is TRBJ2-5; 8 bases are a match to TRBD2. In germline, CDR1 is MNHEY, CDR2 SVGEGT. The CDR3 consists of 14 residues. V lost 6 bases and J lost 5; bases outside the gene matches: 8.

The chain couples TRBV19 to TRBJ1-6, with 8 nucleotides matching TRBD1. The CDR3 runs 15 residues. The ends lost 5 bases at V and 4 bases at J; junction bases unmatched: 4. Germline assignment: CDR1 LNHDA and CDR2 SQIVND (reference sequence). Here the CDR3 reads CASSSDRGYNSPLHF. CDR3 in DNA: TGTGCCAGTAGTTCAGACAGGGGTTATAATTCACCCCTCCACTTT.

This clone was counted once. The V gene is TRBV28, the J gene TRBJ2-3; D possibly corresponds to TRBD2 (6 bases). Trimming pared 1 base from V and 6 bases from J, leaving 14 bases between. This CDR3 has 15 residues. The germline gives CDR1 MDHEN, CDR2 SYDVKM. As DNA, the CDR3 is TGTGCCAGCAGTTTATACGAGACTAGAGCCGATACGCAGTATTTT. Translating it yields CASSLYETRADTQYF. Combining the CDR3 with reference TRBV28 and TRBJ2-3 gives the whole variable domain DVKVTQSSRYLVKRTGEKVFLECVQDMDHENMFWYRQDPGLGLRLIYFSYDVKMKEKGDIPEGYSVSREKKERFSLILESASTNQTSMYLCASSLYETRADTQYFGPGTRLTVL.

The chain carries TRBV30 and TRBJ2-7; TRBD1 agrees at 10 bases. Trimming cost V 5 bases and J 3 bases; bases outside gene matches: 7. CDR3 size: 14 residues. Looked up from germline, CDR1 is GTSNPN and CDR2 is SVGIG (reference sequence). The CDR3 DNA sequence: TGTGCCTGGGCATCCGGGACAGGGGTCTACGAGCAGTACTTC. As protein: CAWASGTGVYEQYF.

This clone was picked up a small number of times. The chain links TRBV2 to TRBJ1-6; D possibly corresponds to TRBD1 (6 bases). This CDR3 has 14 amino acids. Trimming removed 8 bases from V and 0 bases from J, with 8 bases in between. CDR1 is SNHLY and CDR2 is FYNNEI in the germline V gene. The CDR3 DNA follows: TGTGCCAGCGGACAGAGCTCCTATAATTCACCCCTCCACTTT. This gives the protein CASGQSSYNSPLHF.

V and J are TRBV6-5 and TRBJ2-5, with D unresolved. The CDR3 extends over 15 amino acids. Germline CDR1 MNHEY, CDR2 SVGAGI. The germline V and J ends were trimmed by 7 bases and 7 bases, with 22 bases remaining between them. The CDR3 DNA reads TGTGCCAGCAATAAGCAAGGTGTGGGCCTTGGGACCCAGTACTTC. It is translated as CASNKQGVGLGTQYF.

The chain couples TRBV6-2 or TRBV6-3 to TRBJ2-7; D might be TRBD1 (6 bases). The CDR3 spans 18 residues. The V gene's germline CDR1 is MNHEY and CDR2 SVGEGT. The ends were cut back, 2 bases at V and 1 base at J, with 21 bases in the middle. CDR3 residues: CASSYPWGRDILSYEQYF. DNA for the CDR3: TGTGCCAGCAGTTACCCCTGGGGAAGGGACATCCTGTCCTACGAGCAGTACTTC.